This T cell receptor (beta chain) was sequenced during a study of T cells in Graves' hyperthyroidism and ophthalmopathy (dated by TCRdb to about 2019). Regarding the study in general: Peripheral blood was sampled at the time of initial diagnosis, prior to any treatment. In several Graves' hyperthyroidism patients, the study also compared T-cell repertoires from thyroid tissue with T-cell repertoires from blood. For training and testing, the 110 or so patients in the discovery cohort were randomly divided in a 7:3 ratio. Whether ophthalmopathy could be predicted prospectively was tested in an independent validation cohort made up of fewer than 20 hyperthyroidism patients plus 17 patients who later progressed to ophthalmopathy. The paper reports TCR Vbeta CDR3 sequencing of approximately 140 peripheral blood samples: around 45 ophthalmopathy, over 70 hyperthyroidism and about 17 progressor patients. TCR V-J signatures able to tell the groups apart were searched for in a discovery cohort of 95 to 100 patients, of whom roughly 42 had Graves' ophthalmopathy and about 60 had stable Graves' hyperthyroidism. After sampling, hyperthyroidism patients received methimazole starting at 30 mg daily, and ophthalmopathy patients received high-dose intravenous methylprednisolone. Paper-wide results and their limitations: No statistical method was used to fix the sample size in advance, and group allocation was not hidden from the investigators. Ophthalmopathy was separated from stable hyperthyroidism by a 13 V-J signature model, with just over 85% sensitivity and about 81% specificity obtained in cross-validation and 80%/75% obtained in testing. In validation, the model predicted progression to ophthalmopathy with roughly 66% sensitivity and approximately 72% specificity, a median of 6.5 months before onset. Blood samples also contained most of the expanded thyroid clonotypes (frequency above 0.001), which suggests that blood repertoires may reflect thyroid immune responses.

The TCR beta CDR3 regions were amplified from RNA transcripts. The TCR CDR3 was subjected to a first round of RT-PCR using the HTBI primer set and the Qiagen OneStep RT-PCR kit. The libraries were constructed in a second round of multiplex PCR and then size-selected and purified. The libraries were sequenced on an Illumina HiSeq2000 using paired-end 100 bp reads. The paper's processing steps were these. Raw data were processed with SOAPnuke, discarding reads with adapters, uncalled bases, mean Phred below 15, or no exact constant-primer or identifier match. COPE v1.2.5 was used to merge the high-quality paired reads, and each unique nucleotide sequence was defined as a clonotype. Clonotypes were aligned to IMGT TRBV, TRBD and TRBJ reference segments using MiTCR v1.1. The analysis was restricted to V-J combinations with a frequency above 0.0001, which together covered over 99% of the repertoires. A TCS score was defined as the ratio of F50 (clonal expansion) to E x V (chaos), with BLOSUM62-based TCRdist applied between CDR3 peptides within each V-J. Welch's t-statistics and random forest reduced 500 to 650 V-J features to 13, which were used in a naive Bayes classifier (R e1071). TCRdb itself trimmed the public reads at Q25 with fastp, ran MiXCR and retained productive beta chains. Under each unique CDR3 protein, matching rows form one entry showing the most common genes and DNA. For this entry, the V and J calls and clone size follow TCRdb and not the study's own pipeline. This sample is represented by about 480,000 distinct CDR3 sequences; around 14% of them were singletons. Around a sixth of the sample is held by the ten biggest clonotypes.

Concerning this clonotype: Which antigen it targets is not known. No much larger clone is present one base from it, and per-base qualities are unavailable.

A patient counted as having stable Graves' hyperthyroidism if no progression to ophthalmopathy occurred over 18 months of follow-up. Hyperthyroidism patients were newly diagnosed, with disease duration under 2 months, and aged 18 to 65 years. Exclusion was applied to patients with uncontrolled infections, other autoimmune diseases, pregnancy or lactation. Clinical symptoms, serum thyroxine and TRAb, thyroid ultrasound, and orbital computed tomography formed the basis for the diagnoses. PBMCs were separated from 10 ml of fresh peripheral blood using Ficoll-Paque density gradient centrifugation. Total RNA was extracted with Trizol reagent, and quality was checked on an Agilent 2100 Bioanalyzer. Ends trimmed: V by 1 base, J by 7 bases; bases unmatched to a gene: 4. From the germline V gene (reference sequence), CDR1 is LNHDA and CDR2 is SQIVND. Inclusive of the bounding cysteine and phenylalanine, the CDR3 is 15 residues long. Of the read, only the CDR3 DNA is kept; its 45 bases are in frame from base 1.

The rearranged segments are TRBV19 and TRBJ1-5, with 10 bases matching TRBD1. The sample consisted of blood. This sequence was found in a woman in her late teens or twenties with Graves' hyperthyroidism. The DNA sequence is TGTGCCAGTAGTATAGGGGGACAGGGGCGGCAGCCCCAGCATTTT. This is translated as CASSIGGQGRQPQHF.